The clone carrying this T cell receptor (beta chain) was observed a few times. Its antigen is currently unknown. The sample originates from a study of cytomegalovirus exposure and HLA in healthy donors. Study-level background: Genotyping showed roughly 83% of 350 to 400 donors falling in the Caucasian-associated ancestry cluster. Overall study results and limits: In a later analysis, specific HLA alleles were associated with 15,000 to 20,000 TCR beta sequences at a 0.05 false discovery rate.

In nominal health when sampled, donors likely had unrecorded immune exposures nonetheless. Use of 60 Vbeta and 13 Jbeta primers characterized the PCR. Clones were sequenced by immunoSEQ multiplex PCR, and TCRdb holds only the in-frame ones, with some missing. The table includes roughly 100,000 clones, roughly an eighth detected once. The CDR3 runs to 16 residues. Trimming removed 4 bases at V and 0 bases at J, with 13 bases between. The V gene's germline CDR1 is MNHEY and CDR2 SMNVEV (reference sequence). This TCR came from a man aged 35-49 years in good health and CMV-seropositive. The specimen was PBMCs. The genes are TRBV27 and TRBJ2-4; possible D gene TRBD1, 6 bases. The CDR3 region is CASSSPGQLAKNIQYF. The CDR3 DNA sequence: TGTGCCAGCAGTTCGCCTGGACAGTTAGCCAAAAACATTCAGTACTTC.